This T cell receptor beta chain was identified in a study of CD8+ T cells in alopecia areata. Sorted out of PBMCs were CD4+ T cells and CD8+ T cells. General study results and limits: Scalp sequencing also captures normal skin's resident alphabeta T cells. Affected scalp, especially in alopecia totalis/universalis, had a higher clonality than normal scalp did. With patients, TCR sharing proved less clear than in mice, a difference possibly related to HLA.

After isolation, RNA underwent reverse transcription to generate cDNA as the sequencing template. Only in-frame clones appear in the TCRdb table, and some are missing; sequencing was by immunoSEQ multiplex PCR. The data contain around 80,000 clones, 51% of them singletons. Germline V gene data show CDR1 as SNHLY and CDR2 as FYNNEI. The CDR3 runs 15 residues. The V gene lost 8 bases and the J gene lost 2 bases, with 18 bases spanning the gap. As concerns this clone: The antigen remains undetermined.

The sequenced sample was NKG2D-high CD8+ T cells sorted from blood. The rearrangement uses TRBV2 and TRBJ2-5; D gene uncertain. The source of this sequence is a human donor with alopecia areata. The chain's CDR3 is CASPCRAGTQETQYF. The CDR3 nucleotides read TGTGCCAGCCCCTGTAGGGCAGGAACTCAAGAGACCCAGTACTTC.